Shown below are 23 T cell receptor beta chains from a single sample sequenced in a study of shared clonotypes between healthy human individuals. Clones were sequenced by immunoSEQ multiplex PCR, and TCRdb holds only the in-frame ones, with some missing. Of some 1.1 million clones in the sample, 60% to 85% are singletons; the top ten hold roughly 0.82%. The sample consisted of memory CD4+ T cells from PBMCs. The subset was: CD45RA-negative fraction. These receptors were obtained from a man aged 18 to 29 in good health. Some clones in this sample may be carry-over from other donors' samples.

This CDR3 reads CASSFRQIYGYTF. The CDR3 DNA reads as TGTGCCAGCAGTTTCCGACAAATCTATGGCTACACCTTC. V gene TRBV28 combines with J gene TRBJ1-2, with D hard to call. CDR3 length: 13 amino acids. V was pared by 3 bases and J by 4 bases, with 9 bases between. In germline, CDR1 is MDHEN, CDR2 SYDVKM.

The chain carries TRBV7-8 and TRBJ1-5; TRBD1 aligns across 8 bases. Unmatched junction bases numbered 9, after V lost 5 bases and J lost 3 bases. Per the germline V gene, CDR1 is SGHVS and CDR2 is FQNEAQ. The CDR3 is 16 amino acids. CDR3: CASSRGGQALNQPQHF. The DNA of the CDR3 is TGTGCCAGCAGCCGGGGGGGACAGGCACTCAATCAGCCCCAGCATTTT.

Only a few counts were recorded for this clone. The chain has TRBV27 and TRBJ2-2; D remains ambiguous. Germline-derived CDR1 and CDR2 are MNHEY and SMNVEV (reference sequence). The CDR3 covers 14 residues. The germline V and J ends were trimmed by 9 bases and 6 bases, with 17 bases remaining between them. The chain's CDR3 is CARPPGRHAGELFF. CDR3 sequence (DNA): TGTGCCAGACCGCCCGGGCGCCATGCCGGGGAGCTGTTTTTT.

The V and J genes are TRBV6-5 and TRBJ2-1, with TRBD2 matching 15 bases. The junction had 1 base not matched to a gene; V was cut back by 6 bases and J by 10 bases. The CDR3 spans 13 residues. The germline V gene has CDR1 MNHEY and CDR2 SVGAGI. This CDR3 is CASSGLAGGEQFF. The DNA of the CDR3 is TGTGCCAGCAGCGGACTAGCGGGGGGGGAGCAGTTCTTC.

The chain couples TRBV28 to TRBJ1-1; 9 bases are shared with TRBD1. CDR1 is MDHEN, CDR2 SYDVKM, per germline. Trimming cost V 10 bases and J 2 bases; bases outside gene matches: 14. The CDR3 has 16 amino acids. The CDR3 region is CATTTGGAGENTEAFF. In DNA form, the CDR3 reads TGTGCCACCACCACAGGGGGCGCGGGTGAAAACACTGAAGCTTTCTTT.

The chain combines TRBV4-1 with TRBJ2-3; D gene ambiguous. CDR3 length: 15 residues. Per the germline V gene, CDR1 is MGHRA and CDR2 is YSYEKL. V lost 1 base and J lost 2, with 10 bases in between. The CDR3 sequence: CASSQGGVNTDTQYF. CDR3 DNA: TGCGCCAGCAGCCAAGGGGGTGTGAACACAGATACGCAGTATTTT.

On this clone itself: Different DNA sequences within this sample yield the same CDR3. The genes are TRBV7-2 and TRBJ2-5; 11 nucleotides align to TRBD2. The CDR3 is 16 residues long. V lost 0 bases, J lost 1 base, and 1 base stayed unmatched. CDR1 and CDR2 (germline): SGHTA, FQGNSA. The chain's CDR3 is CASSLAGTSGQETQYF. CDR3 in DNA: TGTGCCAGCAGCTTAGCAGGGACTAGCGGCCAAGAGACCCAGTACTTC.

The chain couples TRBV28 to TRBJ2-7; 9 bases are a match to TRBD1. The CDR3 is 14 amino acids. Looked up from germline, CDR1 is MDHEN and CDR2 is SYDVKM. V shed 7 bases and J 0 bases; nucleotides not matched to a gene: 4. CDR3 coding DNA: TGTGCCAGCAAGGGACAGGGTCCCTCCTACGAGCAGTACTTC. Its protein product is CASKGQGPSYEQYF. Looking up the rest from reference TRBV28 and TRBJ2-7 gives the full variable domain: DVKVTQSSRYLVKRTGEKVFLECVQDMDHENMFWYRQDPGLGLRLIYFSYDVKMKEKGDIPEGYSVSREKKERFSLILESASTNQTSMYLCASKGQGPSYEQYFGPGTRLTVT.

This sequence joins TRBV11-2 and TRBJ1-1; tentative D call: TRBD1 (6 bases). Trimming took 3 bases from V and 2 from J, leaving 13 bases between them. Germline loops: CDR1 SGHAT, CDR2 FQNNGV. This CDR3 has 15 amino acids. The CDR3 DNA reads as TGTGCCAGCAGCTTGAACAGGGACTCCAACACTGAAGCTTTCTTT. It specifies CASSLNRDSNTEAFF.

A few counts support this clone. The rearrangement joins TRBV5-4 to TRBJ2-2, with TRBD2 identical over 9 bases. Per the germline V gene, CDR1 is SGHNT and CDR2 is YYREEE (reference sequence). The CDR3 length is 15 residues. V lost 4 bases to trimming and J lost 3 bases; unmatched junction nucleotides: 4. CDR3 loop: CASSPTSGYTGELFF. The CDR3 DNA sequence: TGTGCCAGCAGCCCGACTAGCGGTTACACCGGGGAGCTGTTTTTT.

The chain employs TRBV19 and TRBJ2-2; D is possibly TRBD1 (5 bases). Germline CDR1 reads LNHDA; CDR2 reads SQIVND (reference sequence). Trimming removed 2 bases at V and 6 bases at J, with 10 bases between. This CDR3 is built from 14 residues. The CDR3 sequence is CASSIQGIAGELFF. CDR3 sequence (DNA): TGTGCCAGTAGTATACAGGGTATCGCCGGGGAGCTGTTTTTT.

This chain connects TRBV28 to TRBJ2-7; D is unresolved. V lost 5 bases and J lost 3, with 20 bases in between. This CDR3 contains 16 residues. Germline CDR1 is MDHEN and CDR2 is SYDVKM. The CDR3 DNA reads TGTGCCAGCAGTCCTACACCAGACCCACTCGTCTACGAGCAGTACTTC. Its protein is CASSPTPDPLVYEQYF. The entire variable domain, with the rest obtained from reference TRBV28 and TRBJ2-7, is as follows: DVKVTQSSRYLVKRTGEKVFLECVQDMDHENMFWYRQDPGLGLRLIYFSYDVKMKEKGDIPEGYSVSREKKERFSLILESASTNQTSMYLCASSPTPDPLVYEQYFGPGTRLTVT.

This chain connects TRBV2 to TRBJ2-7; D is undetermined. The V end was cut by 5 bases, the J end by 4 bases, with 18 bases between. Per the germline V gene, CDR1 is SNHLY and CDR2 is FYNNEI. The CDR3 consists of 15 residues. As DNA, the CDR3 is TGTGCCAGCAGTAACAGCGTAATGGACCAATACGAGCAGTACTTC. Its protein is CASSNSVMDQYEQYF. Supplemented by reference TRBV2 and TRBJ2-7, the full variable domain reads EPEVTQTPSHQVTQMGQEVILRCVPISNHLYFYWYRQILGQKVEFLVSFYNNEISEKSEIFDDQFSVERPDGSNFTLKIRSTKLEDSAMYFCASSNSVMDQYEQYFGPGTRLTVT.

The chain links TRBV28 to TRBJ2-2, with 8 bases identical to TRBD2. Germline-derived CDR1 and CDR2 are MDHEN and SYDVKM. V shed 6 bases, J shed 1 base, and the junction held 10 bases outside the gene matches. The CDR3 length is 17 residues. CDR3 in amino acids: CASSSLAGWENTGELFF. Here the CDR3 DNA reads TGTGCCAGCAGCTCTCTAGCGGGTTGGGAGAACACCGGGGAGCTGTTTTTT.

The chain has TRBV29-1 and TRBJ1-1; D not certain. The germline V gene encodes CDR1 SQVTM and CDR2 ANQGSEA. Trimming took 4 bases from V and 3 from J, leaving 3 bases between them. The CDR3 is 10 residues long. The CDR3: CSVADTEAFF. The CDR3 nucleotides are TGCAGCGTTGCCGACACTGAAGCTTTCTTT.

In its sample, this clone was seen once. The chain links TRBV7-3 to TRBJ2-3, with 7 bases matching TRBD2. The CDR3 covers 14 residues. CDR1 is SGHTA and CDR2 is FQGTGA in the germline V gene. The J segment lost 5 bases and the V segment lost 5 bases, leaving 7 bases of the junction unmatched. Written as DNA, the CDR3 is TGTGCCAGCAGCGGGGCGGGAGCCGGAGATACGCAGTATTTT. It specifies CASSGAGAGDTQYF.

The V gene is TRBV6-1, the J gene TRBJ2-3; TRBD2 agrees at 8 bases. The CDR3 length is 15 residues. Germline CDR1 MNHNS, CDR2 SASEGT. V dropped 3 bases and J dropped 6; count of bases not matched to a gene: 8. The CDR3 reads CASSEQAGVMDTQYF. DNA of the CDR3: TGTGCCAGCAGTGAGCAAGCGGGAGTAATGGATACGCAGTATTTT.

The chain couples TRBV9 to TRBJ2-2; tentative D call: TRBD1 (5 bases). The germline gives CDR1 SGDLS, CDR2 YYNGEE. The V gene lost 2 bases and the J gene lost 8 bases, with 10 bases spanning the gap. This CDR3 comprises 13 residues. The CDR3 reads CASSVRVLGELFF. CDR3 sequence (DNA): TGTGCCAGCAGCGTCAGGGTTTTAGGGGAGCTGTTTTTT.

This clone was observed once. Other DNA variants within this sample encode the same CDR3. The chain combines TRBV28 with TRBJ2-7; D call uncertain. Germline-derived CDR1 and CDR2 are MDHEN and SYDVKM. V was clipped by 6 bases and J by 3 bases, with 12 bases between them. The CDR3 loop spans 13 amino acids. The CDR3 coding sequence is TGTGCCAGCAGCCGAACAAGCCTCTACGAGCAGTACTTC. Its protein product is CASSRTSLYEQYF. Filled out from reference TRBV28 and TRBJ2-7, the complete variable domain reads DVKVTQSSRYLVKRTGEKVFLECVQDMDHENMFWYRQDPGLGLRLIYFSYDVKMKEKGDIPEGYSVSREKKERFSLILESASTNQTSMYLCASSRTSLYEQYFGPGTRLTVT.

A word on this clone: This sample also contains other DNA sequences that code for the same CDR3. V is TRBV20-1 and J is TRBJ1-5; D is unresolved. V was shortened by 5 bases and J by 2 bases, with 4 bases between the two germline ends. Germline CDR1 and CDR2: DFQATT and SNEGSKA (reference sequence). The CDR3 totals 11 residues. The CDR3 DNA follows: TGCAGTGCTTCCCGCAATCAGCCCCAGCATTTT. This encodes CSASRNQPQHF.

V usage is TRBV5-1 and J usage is TRBJ2-1; possibly TRBD1 for D (6 bases). Trimming took off 1 base at V and 6 bases at J, with 14 bases between the two ends. CDR1 is SGHRS and CDR2 is YFSETQ in the germline V gene. The CDR3 has 15 residues. In nucleotides, the CDR3 is TGCGCCAGCAGCTTGTCCTGGGGGCGAGGCAATGAGCAGTTCTTC. Translated, it gives CASSLSWGRGNEQFF. The whole variable domain, remainder taken from reference TRBV5-1 and TRBJ2-1, is KAGVTQTPRYLIKTRGQQVTLSCSPISGHRSVSWYQQTPGQGLQFLFEYFSETQRNKGNFPGRFSGRQFSNSRSEMNVSTLELGDSALYLCASSLSWGRGNEQFFGPGTRLTVL.

Notes on this clone: One base away lies a much larger clone, so this may be a sequencing read error. The chain uses TRBV2 and TRBJ2-1, with 13 bases matching TRBD2. CDR3 length: 14 residues. Germline V lookup: CDR1 SNHLY, CDR2 FYNNEI. V gave up 6 bases and J gave up 5 bases; unmatched junction bases: 1. The CDR3 region has the DNA TGTGCCAGCAGGGGGACTAGCGGGAACAATGAGCAGTTCTTC. It encodes CASRGTSGNNEQFF.

This chain uses TRBV6-5 with TRBJ2-7, with a weak D call TRBD1 (6 bases). Germline lookup yields CDR1 MNHEY and CDR2 SVGAGI. This CDR3 contains 14 residues. The V and J ends lost 6 bases and 2 bases respectively, with 14 bases between them. The CDR3 protein is CASSKNRDTYEQYF. CDR3 coding DNA: TGTGCCAGCAGCAAAAACCGGGACACCTACGAGCAGTACTTC.